The 18 T cell receptor beta chains presented below share a single source sample, sequenced in a study of blood T cell repertoires in COVID-19. TCRdb's table, derived via immunoSEQ multiplex PCR, lists solely in-frame clones and lacks some. The sample has roughly 150,000 clones; about four fifths are singletons. The sequenced material came from peripheral blood. These receptors were obtained from a man aged 55 to 70 with acute or convalescent COVID-19.

The rearrangement joins TRBV6-5 to TRBJ2-7; TRBD2 matches 8 bases. J was trimmed by 0 bases and V by 4 bases; bases with no gene match: 5. The germline gives CDR1 MNHEY, CDR2 SVGAGI. The CDR3 contains 15 residues. The DNA for the CDR3 is TGTGCCAGCAGTTTAACTAGCGGCCGCTCCTACGAGCAGTACTTC. Amino acids: CASSLTSGRSYEQYF.

This clone was counted only a few times. The V call is TRBV5-1, the J call TRBJ2-3, with TRBD2 matching over 8 bases. Germline V lookup: CDR1 SGHRS, CDR2 YFSETQ. Trimming took 0 bases from V and 0 from J; bases not matched to a gene: 9. The length of the CDR3 is 18 residues. For the CDR3, the DNA is TGCGCCAGCAGCTTGGTCGCGGGAGGCCCCGACAGCACAGATACGCAGTATTTT. Its translation is CASSLVAGGPDSTDTQYF.

The J gene is TRBJ2-1, the V gene TRBV6-5, with TRBD2 identical over 9 bases. This CDR3 region has 15 residues. Per germline, CDR1 MNHEY and CDR2 SVGAGI. With V trimmed by 3 bases and J by 6 bases, 6 bases remained unmatched. CDR3 nucleotide sequence: TGTGCCAGCAGTTATAGGCGCGGGGGGGCCAATGAGCAGTTCTTC. This translates into CASSYRRGGANEQFF.

The chain links TRBV7-2 to TRBJ2-2; 10 bases agree with TRBD2. V shed 0 bases, J shed 6 bases, and the junction held 7 bases outside the gene matches. CDR3 size: 17 residues. CDR1 and CDR2 (germline): SGHTA, FQGNSA. DNA for the CDR3: TGTGCCAGCAGCTTAGCGCCAGGGCTAGCGGGAGCCGGGGAGCTGTTTTTT. This translates into CASSLAPGLAGAGELFF. The whole variable domain, remainder taken from reference TRBV7-2 and TRBJ2-2, is GAGVSQSPSNKVTEKGKDVELRCDPISGHTALYWYRQSLGQGLEFLIYFQGNSAPDKSGLPSDRFSAERTGGSVSTLTIQRTQQEDSAVYLCASSLAPGLAGAGELFFGEGSRLTVL.

The CDR3 is CASIGTPTTGELFF. CDR3 sequence (DNA): TGTGCCAGCATAGGGACTCCGACAACCGGGGAGCTGTTTTTT. V is TRBV28 and J is TRBJ2-2; a possible D gene is TRBD2 (6 bases). Looked up from germline, CDR1 is MDHEN and CDR2 is SYDVKM. The CDR3 length is 14 residues. V lost 7 bases and J lost 5, with 14 bases in between.

The gene calls are TRBV12-3 or TRBV12-4 and TRBJ1-5; D uncertain. With 5 bases removed from V and 9 bases from J, the gap between germline ends came to 11 bases. The CDR3 loop spans 12 amino acids. The CDR3 loop reads CASSRAEGPQHF. The CDR3 DNA sequence: TGTGCCAGCAGTCGAGCAGAGGGGCCCCAGCATTTT.

This chain uses TRBV5-1 with TRBJ2-5, with TRBD2 matching over 15 bases. The CDR3 consists of 18 residues. V trimming: 4 bases; J trimming: 0 bases; junction bases outside the gene matches: 7. Germline loops: CDR1 SGHRS, CDR2 YFSETQ. CDR3 in amino acids: CASSMGLAGGWYQETQYF. Written as DNA, the CDR3 is TGCGCCAGCAGCATGGGACTAGCGGGGGGTTGGTACCAAGAGACCCAGTACTTC.

This clone has more than one count but fewer than ten. The genes are TRBV6-6 and TRBJ1-2; D unclear. This CDR3 region has 12 residues. Germline V CDR1 and CDR2: MNHNY, SVGAGI (reference sequence). Trimming left V 2 bases short and J 4 bases short, with 5 bases between. The CDR3 protein is CASSYLPYGYTF. CDR3 DNA: TGTGCCAGCAGTTACCTCCCCTATGGCTACACCTTC.

The V call is TRBV11-3, the J call TRBJ1-6; D remains ambiguous. Trimming removed 0 bases at V and 10 bases at J, with 7 bases between. There are 13 residues in the CDR3. Germline V CDR1 and CDR2: SGHNT, YENEEA. The CDR3 DNA reads as TGTGCCAGCAGCTTAGACAACACCTCACCCCTCCACTTT. Residues: CASSLDNTSPLHF.

This rearrangement joins TRBV7-9 to TRBJ1-3; D is unresolved. CDR3 length: 13 amino acids. Per the germline V gene, CDR1 is SEHNR and CDR2 is FQNEAQ (reference sequence). Trimming shortened V by 9 bases and J by 1 base, and 10 bases separated the two germline ends. The CDR3 region has the DNA TGTGCCAGTGCCCGGTTGTCTGGAAACACCATATATTTT. It codes for CASARLSGNTIYF.

This rearrangement joins TRBV6-1 to TRBJ2-5, with D perhaps TRBD2 (5 bases). V was trimmed by 0 bases and J by 4 bases, leaving 9 bases between them. Per the germline V gene, CDR1 is MNHNS and CDR2 is SASEGT. The CDR3 has 14 amino acids. CDR3 protein: CASSEALARETQYF. The DNA of the CDR3 is TGTGCCAGCAGTGAAGCCCTAGCCCGAGAGACCCAGTACTTC.

V and J are TRBV25-1 and TRBJ1-4; D remains ambiguous. V gave up 0 bases and J gave up 8 bases, with 13 bases separating them. The CDR3 covers 15 residues. Per germline, CDR1 MGHDK and CDR2 SYGVNS. In nucleotides, the CDR3 is TGTGCCAGCAGTGAATATACTTCGGGGTGGGAAAAACTGTTTTTT. It is translated as CASSEYTSGWEKLFF. The full variable domain, completed using reference TRBV25-1 and TRBJ1-4, is EADIYQTPRYLVIGTGKKITLECSQTMGHDKMYWYQQDPGMELHLIHYSYGVNSTEKGDLSSESTVSRIRTEHFPLTLESARPSHTSQYLCASSEYTSGWEKLFFGSGTQLSVL.

J is TRBJ2-7 and V is TRBV11-2; 9 bases fit TRBD2. CDR1 is SGHAT, CDR2 FQNNGV, per germline. Germline trimming cut 2 bases from V and 4 bases from J; bases unmatched to any gene: 3. The length of the CDR3 is 14 residues. CDR3 sequence reads: CASSLLAGTYEQYF. In DNA, the CDR3 is TGTGCCAGCAGCTTACTAGCGGGGACTTACGAGCAGTACTTC.

The chain carries TRBV7-2 and TRBJ1-3; D gene ambiguous. The germline V and J ends were trimmed by 5 bases and 4 bases, with 15 bases remaining between them. Per the germline V gene, CDR1 is SGHTA and CDR2 is FQGNSA. The CDR3 spans 15 residues. CDR3 loop: CASSHRAGMGNTIYF. CDR3 bases: TGTGCCAGCAGCCACCGGGCGGGGATGGGAAACACCATATATTTT.

The table lists this clone with a count of one. V is TRBV4-1 and J is TRBJ2-7, with TRBD2 matching over 8 bases. The germline CDR1 and CDR2 sequences are MGHRA and YSYEKL. The length of the CDR3 is 16 residues. Trimming at V came to 3 bases and at J to 3 bases, leaving 10 bases not matched to a gene. The CDR3 protein is CASSQGRGGRFYEQYF. The DNA for the CDR3 is TGCGCCAGCAGCCAGGGCCGGGGGGGGCGCTTCTACGAGCAGTACTTC.

This sequence joins TRBV12-3 or TRBV12-4 and TRBJ2-2; the match to TRBD2 covers 8 bases. V lost 6 bases to trimming and J lost 7 bases; unmatched junction nucleotides: 4. CDR3 length: 13 amino acids. The chain's CDR3 is CASRLGTSGELFF. CDR3 nucleotides: TGTGCCAGCAGACTAGGGACTAGCGGGGAGCTGTTTTTT.

The chain combines TRBV27 with TRBJ1-2, with D possibly TRBD1 on 5 matching bases. Trimming stripped 1 base from V and 8 bases from J, with 23 bases between. The length of the CDR3 is 17 residues. CDR1 is MNHEY and CDR2 is SMNVEV in the germline V gene (reference sequence). The CDR3 is CASSLLLGMGGMRGYTF. The DNA for the CDR3 is TGTGCCAGCAGTTTATTACTTGGCATGGGGGGAATGAGGGGCTACACCTTC.

This clone was detected a few times. The V and J genes are TRBV12-3 or TRBV12-4 and TRBJ2-1, with a possible D match to TRBD1 (5 bases). The V end lost 6 bases, the J end lost 12 bases, and 15 bases lay between the germline ends. The CDR3 is 12 amino acids. CDR3 DNA sequence: TGTGCCAGCAGGAAGACAGTTCTTGGGCAGTTCTTC. Encoded protein: CASRKTVLGQFF.